This TCR beta chain was observed in a study of Graves' ophthalmopathy and Graves' hyperthyroidism. Across the whole study: At the time of initial diagnosis and before any treatment, peripheral blood was collected.

Ophthalmopathy donors' eye disease showed moderate-to-severe activity, CAS of at least 3, NOSPECS of at least 4 and duration under 3 months. Certain patients, namely those with other autoimmune diseases, uncontrolled infections, pregnancy or lactation, were excluded. Amplification from RNA transcripts yielded the TCR beta CDR3 regions. In the first round, RT-PCR was carried out with HTBI primers, and a multiplex PCR formed the second round. A single record per CDR3 protein comes from TCRdb applying MiXCR to the multiplex PCR reads. The sample has around 400,000 distinct CDR3 sequences; around 17% are singletons. V shed 2 bases and J 4 bases; nucleotides not matched to a gene: 5. The CDR3 is 15 amino acids. The germline gives CDR1 WNHNN, CDR2 SYGVQD (reference sequence). At least ten counts were recorded for this clonotype.

The sequenced sample consisted of peripheral blood. The chain recombines TRBV10-1 with TRBJ1-1; 9 nucleotides align to TRBD1. This TCR was sampled from a woman younger than 30 with Graves' ophthalmopathy. CDR3 region: CASSEPGQGATEAFF. The CDR3 bases are TGCGCCAGCAGTGAGCCGGGACAGGGAGCCACTGAAGCTTTCTTT.